The 18 T cell receptor beta chains listed next were all sequenced from one sample in a study of cytomegalovirus exposure and HLA in healthy donors. Sequencing was performed with immunoSEQ multiplex PCR; in TCRdb, only in-frame clones are kept and a portion is missing. The table records roughly 260,000 clones, 90% of them present only once. The specimen sequenced was PBMCs. These receptors were taken from a young woman in good health and CMV-seronegative.

V gene TRBV7-2 combines with J gene TRBJ2-2; no clear D gene. The CDR3 loop spans 15 amino acids. Germline lookup yields CDR1 SGHTA and CDR2 FQGNSA. V was trimmed by 2 bases and J by 2 bases, leaving 9 bases between them. The CDR3 sequence is CASSLRLPNTGELFF. The DNA of the CDR3 is TGTGCCAGCAGCTTACGCCTACCCAACACCGGGGAGCTGTTTTTT.

This chain connects TRBV5-1 to TRBJ1-6; D unresolved. Germline V CDR1 and CDR2: SGHRS, YFSETQ. The CDR3 spans 15 residues. The V and J ends lost 0 bases and 6 bases respectively, with 10 bases between them. Here the CDR3 DNA reads TGCGCCAGCAGCTTGGGGGTACTAGGTAATTCACCCCTCCACTTT. Residues: CASSLGVLGNSPLHF. The whole variable domain, filled in from reference TRBV5-1 and TRBJ1-6, reads KAGVTQTPRYLIKTRGQQVTLSCSPISGHRSVSWYQQTPGQGLQFLFEYFSETQRNKGNFPGRFSGRQFSNSRSEMNVSTLELGDSALYLCASSLGVLGNSPLHFGNGTRLTVT.

The J gene is TRBJ1-4, the V gene TRBV2; D gene unclear. Trimming cost V 8 bases and J 0 bases, with 22 bases left between them. Germline V gives CDR1 SNHLY, CDR2 FYNNEI. The CDR3 spans 18 residues. CDR3 DNA sequence: TGTGCCAGCGCAGAGACTAGCCTAGGGAGATCAACTAATGAAAAACTGTTTTTT. The encoded protein is CASAETSLGRSTNEKLFF.

The chain combines TRBV5-1 with TRBJ2-5; 9 bases fit TRBD1. The CDR3 consists of 14 residues. In germline, CDR1 is SGHRS, CDR2 YFSETQ. J was trimmed by 2 bases and V by 5 bases; bases with no gene match: 4. This CDR3 is CASRIGQGQETQYF. The CDR3 nucleotides are TGCGCCAGCAGGATTGGACAGGGGCAAGAGACCCAGTACTTC.

This clone was seen a few times. V and J are TRBV25-1 and TRBJ1-6; 9 nucleotides align to TRBD1. The CDR3 covers 12 residues. With V trimmed by 7 bases and J by 14 bases, 6 bases remained unmatched. The germline V gene encodes CDR1 MGHDK and CDR2 SYGVNS. This CDR3 reads CASNPDRGTLHF. CDR3 DNA: TGTGCCAGCAACCCGGACAGGGGAACCCTCCACTTT.

CDR3: CASSLQGSSGELFF. The CDR3 DNA reads TGTGCCAGCAGTCTACAGGGATCCAGCGGGGAGCTGTTTTTT. V usage is TRBV6-1 and J usage is TRBJ2-2; the D gene is possibly TRBD1 (6 bases). CDR3 size: 14 residues. The germline V and J ends were trimmed by 5 bases and 7 bases, with 14 bases remaining between them. CDR1 is MNHNS, CDR2 SASEGT, per germline.

The gene calls are TRBV10-2 and TRBJ1-2; D perhaps matches TRBD1 (5 bases). Germline V gene data show CDR1 as WSHSY and CDR2 as SAAADI. The ends were cut back, 10 bases at V and 8 bases at J, with 20 bases in the middle. This CDR3 spans 13 amino acids. This CDR3 is CATGGAFFGGYTF. CDR3 DNA: TGCGCCACCGGTGGGGCTTTTTTCGGAGGCTACACCTTC.

The chain employs TRBV27 and TRBJ1-4; D unresolved. V gave up 5 bases and J gave up 6 bases, with 19 bases separating them. The germline gives CDR1 MNHEY, CDR2 SMNVEV (reference sequence). The length of the CDR3 is 16 residues. The CDR3 loop reads CASSPSRVISDEKLFF. DNA for the CDR3: TGTGCCAGCAGTCCGAGCCGGGTTATATCCGATGAAAAACTGTTTTTT.

The chain uses TRBV7-9 and TRBJ1-2; TRBD1 agrees at 8 bases. CDR3 length equals 15 residues. From germline, CDR1 is SEHNR and CDR2 FQNEAQ (reference sequence). The junction had 9 bases not matched to a gene; V was cut back by 5 bases and J by 4 bases. CDR3 region: CASSPPGQALYGYTF. The CDR3 DNA sequence: TGTGCCAGCAGCCCCCCGGGACAGGCCCTCTATGGCTACACCTTC.

This clone was counted a single time. The gene calls are TRBV9 and TRBJ2-2, with 9 bases identical to TRBD2. This CDR3 comprises 15 residues. Germline-derived CDR1 and CDR2 are SGDLS and YYNGEE. The J segment lost 1 base and the V segment lost 2 bases, leaving 0 bases of the junction unmatched. In DNA form, the CDR3 reads TGTGCCAGCAGCGTTAGCGGGGGGAACACCGGGGAGCTGTTTTTT. Amino acids: CASSVSGGNTGELFF.

The V and J genes are TRBV6-1 and TRBJ2-1, with a weak D call TRBD2 (6 bases). Between the trimmed V and J ends, which lost 8 bases and 9 bases, there was a span of 17 bases. The CDR3 covers 13 residues. CDR1 is MNHNS and CDR2 is SASEGT in the germline V gene. The CDR3 coding sequence is TGTGCCAGCCGTTGGGACTCTTTGGTTGAGCAGTTCTTC. It specifies CASRWDSLVEQFF.

The rearrangement links TRBV10-3 to TRBJ2-1, with 8 bases that match TRBD1. The CDR3 is made up of 12 amino acids. The V gene end was trimmed by 8 bases and the J gene end by 7 bases; junction bases not matched to a gene: 4. Germline V gene lookup returns CDR1 ENHRY and CDR2 SYGVKD. The CDR3 nucleotides are TGTGCCATCGGACAGGGAAAAAATGAGCAGTTCTTC. Its protein is CAIGQGKNEQFF.

J is TRBJ2-7 and V is TRBV27; D is perhaps TRBD2 (6 bases). V lost 5 bases and J lost 1, with 15 bases in between. This CDR3 has 15 residues. CDR1 is MNHEY and CDR2 is SMNVEV in the germline V gene (reference sequence). CDR3 sequence reads: CASSIPGSLSYEQYF. In nucleotides, the CDR3 is TGTGCCAGCAGTATCCCCGGGAGTCTGTCCTACGAGCAGTACTTC.

The V gene is TRBV7-8, the J gene TRBJ2-5; tentative D call: TRBD1 (5 bases). Trimming shortened V by 1 base and J by 2 bases, and 11 bases separated the two germline ends. This CDR3 contains 15 residues. In germline, CDR1 is SGHVS, CDR2 FQNEAQ. CDR3 in DNA: TGTGCCAGCAGCTTAGGTTTGGGGCCTCAAGAGACCCAGTACTTC. This sequence encodes CASSLGLGPQETQYF.

In nucleotides, the CDR3 is TGTGCCAGCAGGTCAGGGCTGAGCTCCTACAATGAGCAGTTCTTC. This gives the protein CASRSGLSSYNEQFF. The chain recombines TRBV6-5 with TRBJ2-1; D possibly corresponds to TRBD1 (5 bases). From germline, CDR1 is MNHEY and CDR2 SVGAGI. V lost 6 bases, J lost 0 bases, and 12 bases lay in between. This CDR3 is built from 15 residues.

J is TRBJ2-1 and V is TRBV19; TRBD1 might be the D (6 bases). Germline V gene lookup returns CDR1 LNHDA and CDR2 SQIVND (reference sequence). The ends were cut back, 2 bases at V and 3 bases at J, with 17 bases in the middle. This CDR3 region has 17 residues. The CDR3 loop reads CASSINRVIANYNEQFF. CDR3 DNA sequence: TGTGCCAGTAGTATAAACAGGGTCATCGCAAACTACAATGAGCAGTTCTTC. The full variable domain, in which reference TRBV19 and TRBJ2-1 provide the parts outside the CDR3, is DGGITQSPKYLFRKEGQNVTLSCEQNLNHDAMYWYRQDPGQGLRLIYYSQIVNDFQKGDIAEGYSVSREKKESFPLTVTSAQKNPTAFYLCASSINRVIANYNEQFFGPGTRLTVL.

Written as DNA, the CDR3 is TGTGCCAGCAGCTTGGGTGGAGACGGTACGCAGTATTTT. Translation: CASSLGGDGTQYF. The chain carries TRBV5-6 and TRBJ2-3; no reliable D call. The CDR3 totals 13 residues. Trimming shortened V by 0 bases and J by 8 bases, and 10 bases separated the two germline ends. The germline gives CDR1 SGHDT, CDR2 YYEEEE.

The chain has TRBV2 and TRBJ2-1; D is unclear. CDR3 length equals 15 residues. V was trimmed by 4 bases and J by 0 bases, leaving 10 bases between them. The germline V gene encodes CDR1 SNHLY and CDR2 FYNNEI. The CDR3 sequence: CASSVTASSYNEQFF. The CDR3 coding sequence is TGTGCCAGCAGTGTCACTGCTAGCTCCTACAATGAGCAGTTCTTC.